These 32 T cell receptor beta chains were sequenced from one sample in a study of T-cell memory formation after mild COVID-19. TCRdb independently ran MiXCR on the 5' RACE reads; one entry per CDR3 protein. In the table there are 350,000 to 500,000 distinct CDR3 sequences, 20% to 25% of which are singletons. Sequences were obtained from PBMCs or a T cell subset sorted from them (not recorded which). The receptors were gathered from an adult woman who had mild COVID-19 (a few samples of this study predate the infection). Cell type and time point are not known.

The chain couples TRBV13 to TRBJ2-1, with 7 bases aligning to TRBD1. The CDR3 has 15 residues. Germline V gene sequence: CDR1 PRHDT, CDR2 FYEKMQ (reference sequence). The ends lost 4 bases at V and 7 bases at J; junction bases unmatched: 10. CDR3 sequence reads: CASSSPKAGGNEQFF. DNA for the CDR3: TGTGCCAGCAGCTCCCCAAAGGCAGGGGGTAATGAGCAGTTCTTC.

V usage is TRBV7-2 and J usage is TRBJ2-3, with D hard to call. The CDR3 totals 13 residues. Trimming pared 1 base from V and 6 bases from J, leaving 8 bases between. CDR1 and CDR2 from the germline V gene are SGHTA and FQGNSA. CDR3: CASSLGQMDTQYF. In DNA form, the CDR3 reads TGTGCCAGCAGCTTAGGCCAGATGGATACGCAGTATTTT.

The rearrangement joins TRBV20-1 to TRBJ1-1; no definite D call. V was pared by 5 bases and J by 1 base, with 8 bases between. CDR3 size: 12 residues. Looked up from germline, CDR1 is DFQATT and CDR2 is SNEGSKA (reference sequence). The CDR3 here is CSAANGNTEAFF. Here the CDR3 DNA reads TGCAGTGCTGCTAACGGGAACACTGAAGCTTTCTTT.

J is TRBJ2-3 and V is TRBV6-1; 10 bases are shared with TRBD1. The length of the CDR3 is 14 residues. Germline values: CDR1 MNHNS, CDR2 SASEGT. V was pared by 6 bases and J by 2 bases, with 2 bases of the junction left unmatched. This chain's CDR3 is CASRGQGLTDTQYF. CDR3 in DNA: TGTGCCAGCAGGGGACAGGGGCTCACAGATACGCAGTATTTT.

This chain links TRBV7-8 with TRBJ1-2, with D possibly TRBD1 on 5 matching bases. This CDR3 region has 17 residues. V lost 2 bases and J 4 bases, leaving 20 bases between the germline ends. Looked up from germline, CDR1 is SGHVS and CDR2 is FQNEAQ. DNA for the CDR3: TGTGCCAGCAGCTTACTGTGGGGCGCGGGGGAAAGCTATGGCTACACCTTC. Its translation: CASSLLWGAGESYGYTF.

CDR3 nucleotides: TGCAGTGCTAGGCGCTTGACGGGGGGCCTAGATACGCAGTATTTT. Protein product: CSARRLTGGLDTQYF. The chain recombines TRBV20-1 with TRBJ2-3, with D maybe TRBD2 (7 bases). V dropped 3 bases and J dropped 5 bases, with 18 bases sitting between them. The CDR3 contains 15 residues. Looked up from germline, CDR1 is DFQATT and CDR2 is SNEGSKA (reference sequence).

The chain has TRBV7-6 and TRBJ2-1; 9 nucleotides agree with TRBD2. The CDR3 has 14 amino acids. Trimming took 3 bases from V and 9 from J; bases not matched to a gene: 6. Germline V gene data show CDR1 as SGHVS and CDR2 as FNYEAQ. CDR3 sequence (DNA): TGTGCCAGCAGCTTCGTAGCGGGAGAAGGTGAGCAGTTCTTC. It specifies CASSFVAGEGEQFF.

The CDR3 bases are TGTGCCAGCAGCCAAGGGGACCGCGGAGGCACAGATACGCAGTATTTT. It specifies CASSQGDRGGTDTQYF. The chain recombines TRBV4-2 with TRBJ2-3; possibly TRBD1 or TRBD2 for D (5 bases each). CDR3 length: 16 residues. CDR1 and CDR2 (germline): LGHNA, YNFKEQ. Trimming pared 1 base from V and 1 base from J, leaving 12 bases between.

The count of this clonotype is one. The chain uses TRBV27 and TRBJ2-7; D is undetermined. CDR1 is MNHEY, CDR2 SMNVEV, per germline (reference sequence). V lost 3 bases and J 1 base, leaving 13 bases between the germline ends. This CDR3 contains 15 residues. The CDR3 region is CASSFTSSGSYEQYF. The CDR3 nucleotides are TGTGCCAGCAGTTTTACCTCCTCAGGTTCCTACGAGCAGTACTTC.

This clonotype was picked up a small number of times. The genes are TRBV29-1 and TRBJ2-1; the match to TRBD2 covers 9 bases. Germline loops: CDR1 SQVTM, CDR2 ANQGSEA. The J segment lost 3 bases and the V segment lost 4 bases, leaving 10 bases of the junction unmatched. The CDR3 is 16 residues long. The CDR3 nucleotides read TGCAGCGTTGTAGACTGGCGGGAGGGCCGCTACAATGAGCAGTTCTTC. Translation: CSVVDWREGRYNEQFF.

This clonotype was seen more than once but under ten times. The gene calls are TRBV6-4 and TRBJ2-2, with D maybe TRBD1 (6 bases). Trimming left V 5 bases short and J 7 bases short, with 17 bases between. From germline, CDR1 is MRHNA and CDR2 SNTAGT. The CDR3 runs 15 residues. CDR3 residues: CASSWTAGDGGELFF. CDR3 DNA sequence: TGTGCCAGCAGTTGGACAGCCGGGGATGGCGGGGAGCTGTTTTTT.

The V and J genes are TRBV11-2 and TRBJ2-1; 8 bases map to TRBD2. This CDR3 region has 12 residues. CDR1 is SGHAT, CDR2 FQNNGV, per germline. V shed 4 bases, J shed 9 bases, and the junction held 2 bases outside the gene matches. The CDR3 nucleotides are TGTGCCAGCAGCTCCGGGAGGGGTGAGCAGTTCTTC. Encoded protein: CASSSGRGEQFF.

The chain uses TRBV12-3 or TRBV12-4 and TRBJ2-3, with 8 positions matching TRBD2. This CDR3 comprises 12 residues. The CDR3 DNA reads as TGTGCAGCGGGGGCACGGAAAGATACGCAGTATTTT. This encodes CAAGARKDTQYF.

Comments on this clonotype: A much more abundant neighbour one base away suggests this may be a read error. The rearrangement links TRBV5-1 to TRBJ1-1; TRBD1 is a possible D gene (6 bases). This CDR3 region has 14 residues. Germline CDR1 SGHRS, CDR2 YFSETQ. CDR3 amino acids: CASSWGHANTEVFF. The CDR3 DNA sequence: TGCGCCAGCAGCTGGGGACACGCGAACACTGAAGTTTTCTTT. Variable domain in full (rest from reference TRBV5-1 and TRBJ1-1): KAGVTQTPRYLIKTRGQQVTLSCSPISGHRSVSWYQQTPGQGLQFLFEYFSETQRNKGNFPGRFSGRQFSNSRSEMNVSTLELGDSALYLCASSWGHANTEVFFGQGTRLTVV.

The rearrangement uses TRBV27 and TRBJ1-6; perhaps TRBD1 as D (5 bases). CDR3 length equals 15 residues. CDR1 is MNHEY, CDR2 SMNVEV, per germline (reference sequence). The V end was cut by 0 bases, the J end by 9 bases, with 12 bases between. The CDR3 coding sequence is TGTGCCAGCAGTTTATCGATTGGGGCAGTTTCACCCCTCCACTTT. Amino acid sequence: CASSLSIGAVSPLHF.

The chain has TRBV24-1 and TRBJ2-7; no clear D gene. There are 13 residues in the CDR3. Trimming cost V 5 bases and J 1 base, with 8 bases left between them. The V gene's germline CDR1 is KGHDR and CDR2 SFDVKD. The CDR3 DNA reads as TGTGCCACCAGTGGATCGGAATCCTACGAGCAGTACTTC. Translating it yields CATSGSESYEQYF.

This clonotype has only a few counts. This rearrangement joins TRBV7-6 to TRBJ1-6; D perhaps matches TRBD1 (6 bases). CDR1 and CDR2 (germline): SGHVS, FNYEAQ. The CDR3 contains 15 residues. The V end was cut by 4 bases, the J end by 4 bases, with 11 bases between. CDR3 region: CASSSEGGYNSPLHF. In nucleotides, the CDR3 is TGTGCCAGCAGCTCGGAGGGGGGTTATAATTCACCCCTCCACTTT.

In this sample, this clonotype turned up a few times. The gene calls are TRBV20-1 and TRBJ1-3, with D possibly matching TRBD1 (5 bases). V lost 0 bases to trimming and J lost 3 bases, with 9 bases between them. This CDR3 region has 14 residues. Germline loops: CDR1 DFQATT, CDR2 SNEGSKA (reference sequence). Here the CDR3 DNA reads TGCAGTGCTAGAGACGTGGGGGTTGGAAACACCATATATTTT. Encoded protein: CSARDVGVGNTIYF.

The gene calls are TRBV7-2 and TRBJ1-5; D uncertain. CDR3 length equals 17 residues. Germline lookup yields CDR1 SGHTA and CDR2 FQGNSA. Trimming left V 1 base short and J 1 base short, with 14 bases between. The CDR3 coding sequence is TGTGCCAGCAGCTTAGTCTTAACGGGAGGCAGCAATCAGCCCCAGCATTTT. It yields the protein CASSLVLTGGSNQPQHF.

Only a few counts were recorded for this clonotype. The chain combines TRBV7-3 with TRBJ2-3, with D tentatively TRBD1 or TRBD2 (5 bases each). The germline gives CDR1 SGHTA, CDR2 FQGTGA. The CDR3 extends over 13 amino acids. Trimming took off 5 bases at V and 5 bases at J, with 11 bases between the two ends. The CDR3 is CASSATRGDTQYF. The CDR3 bases are TGTGCCAGCAGCGCCACTAGGGGAGATACGCAGTATTTT.

This sequence joins TRBV18 and TRBJ2-1, with 15 bases that match TRBD2. The CDR3 is 15 amino acids. The junction had 2 bases not matched to a gene; V was cut back by 3 bases and J by 8 bases. Germline V gene data show CDR1 as KGHSH and CDR2 as LQKENI. In DNA form, the CDR3 reads TGTGCCAGCTCACCCGGACTAGCGGGAGGGTATGAGCAGTTCTTC. Protein: CASSPGLAGGYEQFF.

This clonotype was detected only a few times. This chain joins TRBV4-3 and TRBJ2-1; D is ambiguous. The CDR3 has 13 amino acids. CDR1 and CDR2 (germline): LGHNA, YSLEER. Trimming cost V 0 bases and J 14 bases, with 14 bases left between them. CDR3 residues: CASSQDFGTREFF. The CDR3 DNA reads as TGCGCCAGCAGCCAAGATTTTGGTACTCGTGAGTTCTTC.

Ten or more counts support this clonotype. This chain joins TRBV12-3 or TRBV12-4 and TRBJ2-5; 10 positions match TRBD2. The CDR3 length is 17 residues. V was clipped by 5 bases and J by 5 bases; unmatched bases: 14. This chain's CDR3 is CASSPSGASGSRETQYF. The CDR3 DNA reads TGTGCCAGCAGTCCTAGCGGGGCTAGCGGGAGCAGGGAGACCCAGTACTTC.

The rearrangement uses TRBV4-2 and TRBJ2-7, with TRBD2 identical over 7 bases. V lost 4 bases, J lost 0 bases, and 9 bases stayed unmatched. The length of the CDR3 is 16 residues. Germline V gene data show CDR1 as LGHNA and CDR2 as YNFKEQ. The CDR3 reads CASSPVVGGSSYEQYF. The DNA for the CDR3 is TGTGCCAGCAGCCCAGTAGTGGGAGGGAGCTCCTACGAGCAGTACTTC.

This clonotype occurred a few times. The V gene is TRBV12-3 or TRBV12-4, the J gene TRBJ2-1; 7 bases match TRBD1. This CDR3 spans 13 amino acids. V was clipped by 3 bases and J by 7 bases; unmatched bases: 3. CDR3 sequence reads: CASSFVTGNEQFF. The CDR3 DNA follows: TGTGCCAGCAGTTTCGTGACAGGGAATGAGCAGTTCTTC.

The V and J genes are TRBV25-1 and TRBJ2-1, with D unclear. Germline V CDR1 and CDR2: MGHDK, SYGVNS. The CDR3 contains 13 residues. V was trimmed by 4 bases and J by 3 bases, leaving 7 bases between them. This CDR3 reads CASSAGVYNEQFF. CDR3 nucleotide sequence: TGTGCCAGCAGTGCCGGTGTCTACAATGAGCAGTTCTTC.

The chain links TRBV2 to TRBJ2-7; D is ambiguous. The V end lost 8 bases, the J end lost 3 bases, and 14 bases lay between the germline ends. CDR3 length equals 13 residues. Germline assignment: CDR1 SNHLY and CDR2 FYNNEI. The CDR3 here is CASVGAAFYEQYF. The CDR3 coding sequence is TGTGCCAGCGTCGGCGCTGCCTTCTACGAGCAGTACTTC.

In this sample, this clonotype turned up a few times. The V call is TRBV9, the J call TRBJ2-1, with TRBD1 matching over 7 bases. Trimming cost V 3 bases and J 7 bases; bases outside gene matches: 10. Germline CDR1 reads SGDLS; CDR2 reads YYNGEE. The CDR3 is 15 residues long. The CDR3 region has the DNA TGTGCCAGCAGCGCGGGCGACAGGGTCTCGAATGAGCAGTTCTTC. It codes for CASSAGDRVSNEQFF.

The chain couples TRBV12-3 or TRBV12-4 to TRBJ2-1, with 7 nucleotides matching TRBD2. V lost 2 bases to trimming and J lost 4 bases; unmatched junction nucleotides: 5. The CDR3 has 15 amino acids. The CDR3: CASSLRAGEYNEQFF. The CDR3 coding sequence is TGTGCCAGCAGTTTAAGGGCGGGAGAATACAATGAGCAGTTCTTC.

This clonotype showed up just a few times. V and J are TRBV3-1 and TRBJ1-4; D not resolved. The germline V gene has CDR1 LGHDT and CDR2 YNNKEL (reference sequence). The ends were cut back, 0 bases at V and 9 bases at J, with 11 bases in the middle. CDR3 size: 14 residues. DNA for the CDR3: TGTGCCAGCAGCCAAGAATCAACTGTTAAAAAACTGTTTTTT. Its protein is CASSQESTVKKLFF. The whole variable domain, remainder taken from reference TRBV3-1 and TRBJ1-4, is DTAVSQTPKYLVTQMGNDKSIKCEQNLGHDTMYWYKQDSKKFLKIMFSYNNKELIINETVPNRFSPKSPDKAHLNLHINSLELGDSAVYFCASSQESTVKKLFFGSGTQLSVL.

This clonotype was counted at least ten times. The chain couples TRBV23-1 to TRBJ2-3; TRBD2 agrees at 7 bases. TRBV23-1 is an ORF, with its function uncertain. Trimming at V came to 4 bases and at J to 7 bases, leaving 8 bases not matched to a gene. This CDR3 spans 14 amino acids. The CDR3, as DNA: TGCGCCAGCAGTCCCTTCGGGGGAGGGTATACGCAGTATTTT. Encoded protein: CASSPFGGGYTQYF.

This clonotype was counted a few times. This chain joins TRBV20-1 and TRBJ1-1; TRBD1 is a possible D gene (5 bases). With 5 bases removed from V and 2 bases from J, the gap between germline ends came to 12 bases. The CDR3 sequence is 13 residues long. Germline V gives CDR1 DFQATT, CDR2 SNEGSKA (reference sequence). The CDR3 loop is CSAPTEFNTEAFF. The CDR3 bases are TGCAGTGCTCCGACAGAGTTTAACACTGAAGCTTTCTTT.